Below, 27 T cell receptor beta chains from the same sample are listed, as sequenced in a study of blood T cell repertoires in COVID-19. Only in-frame clones appear in the TCRdb table, and some are missing; sequencing was by immunoSEQ multiplex PCR. The table has a few hundred thousand clones, around 81% seen once. The source material was peripheral blood. These receptors were obtained from a woman aged 45 to 65 with active or convalescent COVID-19.

This chain joins TRBV6-6 and TRBJ2-1, with 9 bases aligning to TRBD2. This CDR3 contains 15 residues. The V gene end was trimmed by 10 bases and the J gene end by 2 bases; junction bases not matched to a gene: 9. The germline gives CDR1 MNHNY, CDR2 SVGAGI (reference sequence). CDR3 loop: CATRNSGSPYNEQFF. DNA of the CDR3: TGTGCCACCAGAAATAGCGGGAGCCCCTACAATGAGCAGTTCTTC.

Comments on this clone: Additional DNA sequences in this sample encode the identical CDR3. The chain combines TRBV20-1 with TRBJ1-1, with unresolved D. The CDR3 is 11 amino acids. Per germline, CDR1 DFQATT and CDR2 SNEGSKA (reference sequence). V lost 6 bases and J lost 4, with 9 bases in between. The chain's CDR3 is CSAVGGTEAFF. The CDR3 nucleotides are TGCAGTGCGGTAGGAGGCACTGAAGCTTTCTTT.

The V call is TRBV4-1, the J call TRBJ1-2; 9 nucleotides align to TRBD1. This CDR3 contains 13 residues. The V gene's germline CDR1 is MGHRA and CDR2 YSYEKL. After removal of 6 bases from V and 8 bases from J, the junction contained 7 bases not matched to a gene. The CDR3 spells CASRQTGGWGYTF. As DNA, the CDR3 is TGCGCCAGCAGACAAACAGGGGGCTGGGGCTACACCTTC.

The chain links TRBV5-1 to TRBJ1-1, with 8 bases that match TRBD1. The CDR3 length is 12 residues. CDR1 is SGHRS, CDR2 YFSETQ, per germline. J gave up 6 bases and V 5 bases, and 3 bases lay outside the gene matches. CDR3 coding DNA: TGCGCCAGCAGGGAACAGGGGGCTGAAGCTTTCTTT. This sequence encodes CASREQGAEAFF.

The chain is built from TRBV6-1 and TRBJ2-7; D uncertain. This CDR3 has 14 residues. Trimming removed 2 bases at V and 2 bases at J, with 10 bases between. Germline-derived CDR1 and CDR2 are MNHNS and SASEGT. The CDR3 sequence: CASSESLGAYEQYF. CDR3 bases: TGTGCCAGCAGTGAAAGTCTGGGCGCCTACGAGCAGTACTTC.

The chain links TRBV28 to TRBJ1-2; D uncertain. The V end was cut by 6 bases, the J end by 8 bases, with 10 bases between. Germline V gene data show CDR1 as MDHEN and CDR2 as SYDVKM. The CDR3 consists of 11 residues. CDR3 protein: CASSRNQGYTF. For the CDR3, the DNA is TGTGCCAGCAGCAGGAACCAGGGCTACACCTTC.

The CDR3 protein is CASSLLRGRGGYTF. The CDR3 nucleotides read TGTGCCAGCAGTTTGCTAAGGGGGCGGGGAGGCTACACCTTC. V is TRBV28 and J is TRBJ1-2; the match to TRBD1 covers 7 bases. The CDR3 has 14 amino acids. Germline-derived CDR1 and CDR2 are MDHEN and SYDVKM. V shed 3 bases, J shed 8 bases, and the junction held 9 bases outside the gene matches.

This chain links TRBV5-6 with TRBJ2-3; D gene ambiguous. In germline, CDR1 is SGHDT, CDR2 YYEEEE. The CDR3 covers 14 residues. Trimming cost V 0 bases and J 4 bases, with 9 bases left between them. CDR3 sequence (DNA): TGTGCCAGCAGCTTGGAGTCTAGTCCAGATACGCAGTATTTT. This sequence encodes CASSLESSPDTQYF. Using reference TRBV5-6 and TRBJ2-3 for the parts outside the CDR3, the full variable domain is DAGVTQSPTHLIKTRGQQVTLRCSPKSGHDTVSWYQQALGQGPQFIFQYYEEEERQRGNFPDRFSGHQFPNYSSELNVNALLLGDSALYLCASSLESSPDTQYFGPGTRLTVL.

V and J are TRBV6-4 and TRBJ2-3; no firm D call. The CDR3 consists of 13 residues. Germline V CDR1 and CDR2: MRHNA, SNTAGT. V lost 6 bases to trimming and J lost 1 base, with 8 bases between them. For the CDR3, the DNA is TGTGCCAGCAGCAACGAGGGCACAGATACGCAGTATTTT. It translates to CASSNEGTDTQYF.

The V gene is TRBV5-1, the J gene TRBJ2-7; 11 nucleotides line up with TRBD2. Trimming removed 4 bases from V and 6 bases from J; junction bases left unmatched: 9. CDR3 length: 15 residues. Germline CDR1 reads SGHRS; CDR2 reads YFSETQ. DNA of the CDR3: TGCGCCAGCAGCGTTTTAATAGCGGGAGGGCCCGAGCAGTACTTC. Translation: CASSVLIAGGPEQYF.

This chain uses TRBV5-1 with TRBJ2-5; 10 nucleotides line up with TRBD1. The V gene end was trimmed by 4 bases and the J gene end by 5 bases; junction bases not matched to a gene: 8. From germline, CDR1 is SGHRS and CDR2 YFSETQ. The CDR3 runs to 15 residues. The CDR3 DNA follows: TGCGCCAGCAGCCCGTTGCCGACAGGGGGCGAGACCCAGTACTTC. As protein: CASSPLPTGGETQYF. Full variable domain (outside the CDR3, taken from reference TRBV5-1 and TRBJ2-5): KAGVTQTPRYLIKTRGQQVTLSCSPISGHRSVSWYQQTPGQGLQFLFEYFSETQRNKGNFPGRFSGRQFSNSRSEMNVSTLELGDSALYLCASSPLPTGGETQYFGPGTRLLVL.

The chain is built from TRBV19 and TRBJ1-2; 10 nucleotides agree with TRBD1. With 3 bases clipped from V and 6 bases from J, the junction kept 10 bases outside the gene matches. Germline V gene lookup returns CDR1 LNHDA and CDR2 SQIVND (reference sequence). This CDR3 region has 16 residues. This chain's CDR3 is CASSMTGGVLRDGYTF. The CDR3 DNA follows: TGTGCCAGTAGTATGACAGGGGGCGTTCTCCGGGATGGCTACACCTTC.

The chain employs TRBV29-1 and TRBJ2-3; 9 bases align to TRBD2. This CDR3 is built from 15 residues. Germline CDR1 is SQVTM and CDR2 is ANQGSEA. J gave up 4 bases and V 4 bases, and 9 bases lay outside the gene matches. The DNA of the CDR3 is TGCAGCGTTGCGACTAGCGGATCCCAATCAGATACGCAGTATTTT. Residues: CSVATSGSQSDTQYF.

This clone turned up a few times. V gene TRBV27 combines with J gene TRBJ2-7; D might be TRBD2 (6 bases). Germline lookup yields CDR1 MNHEY and CDR2 SMNVEV (reference sequence). Trimming shortened V by 6 bases and J by 7 bases, and 19 bases separated the two germline ends. The CDR3 is 14 residues long. The CDR3 loop is CASRPLTGEWEQYF. DNA of the CDR3: TGTGCCAGCAGGCCCCTGACGGGGGAGTGGGAGCAGTACTTC.

This clone was picked up many times. This chain uses TRBV7-9 with TRBJ1-1; maybe TRBD1 (6 bases). This CDR3 contains 17 residues. Germline assignment: CDR1 SEHNR and CDR2 FQNEAQ (reference sequence). Trimming stripped 4 bases from V and 0 bases from J, with 18 bases between. The CDR3 sequence is CASSYPRGQPMNTEAFF. As DNA, the CDR3 is TGTGCCAGCAGCTATCCAAGAGGACAGCCAATGAACACTGAAGCTTTCTTT. Supplemented by reference TRBV7-9 and TRBJ1-1, the full variable domain reads DTGVSQNPRHKITKRGQNVTFRCDPISEHNRLYWYRQTLGQGPEFLTYFQNEAQLEKSRLLSDRFSAERPKGSFSTLEIQRTEQGDSAMYLCASSYPRGQPMNTEAFFGQGTRLTVV.

This chain joins TRBV10-3 and TRBJ2-2; 7 nucleotides align to TRBD2. The CDR3 loop spans 14 amino acids. The V and J ends lost 10 bases and 6 bases, in that order; junction bases with no gene match: 11. Looked up from germline, CDR1 is ENHRY and CDR2 is SYGVKD. The CDR3: CATLSTSDAGELFF. The CDR3 DNA reads as TGTGCCACCCTCTCCACTAGCGACGCCGGGGAGCTGTTTTTT.

This chain links TRBV19 with TRBJ1-2; tentatively, D is TRBD1 (6 bases). Germline lookup yields CDR1 LNHDA and CDR2 SQIVND (reference sequence). V lost 2 bases to trimming and J lost 5 bases, with 12 bases between them. This CDR3 contains 14 residues. CDR3 nucleotides: TGTGCCAGTAGTATAAGGGGGAGTCCGTATGGCTACACCTTC. This codes for CASSIRGSPYGYTF.

The V call is TRBV30, the J call TRBJ2-1, with TRBD1 matching over 9 bases. Unmatched junction bases numbered 7, after V lost 7 bases and J lost 6 bases. Looked up from germline, CDR1 is GTSNPN and CDR2 is SVGIG (reference sequence). This CDR3 is built from 13 residues. The CDR3 loop reads CALSRDRVNEQFF. CDR3 in DNA: TGTGCCTTGTCCCGGGACAGGGTCAATGAGCAGTTCTTC.

V usage is TRBV15 and J usage is TRBJ2-2, with D tentatively TRBD2 (6 bases). Per germline, CDR1 LNHNV and CDR2 YYDKDF (reference sequence). The V end lost 1 base, the J end lost 0 bases, and 12 bases lay between the germline ends. The CDR3 is 17 amino acids. CDR3 sequence (DNA): TGTGCCACCAGCAGAGGGAGGGCAGAAGCGAACACCGGGGAGCTGTTTTTT. This translates into CATSRGRAEANTGELFF.

J is TRBJ1-5 and V is TRBV2; the match to TRBD1 covers 9 bases. V lost 6 bases to trimming and J lost 0 bases; unmatched junction nucleotides: 6. Germline assignment: CDR1 SNHLY and CDR2 FYNNEI. The CDR3 length is 16 residues. CDR3 region: CASRATGGYSNQPQHF. CDR3 bases: TGTGCCAGCAGGGCAACAGGGGGCTATAGCAATCAGCCCCAGCATTTT.

This chain uses TRBV27 with TRBJ2-5, with unresolved D. There are 13 residues in the CDR3. V was trimmed by 7 bases and J by 2 bases, leaving 11 bases between them. The germline V gene encodes CDR1 MNHEY and CDR2 SMNVEV (reference sequence). CDR3 region: CASITTSQETQYF. The CDR3 nucleotides are TGTGCCAGCATCACGACTTCTCAAGAGACCCAGTACTTC.

This clone was observed a few times. The same CDR3 also results from other DNA sequences found in this sample. The gene calls are TRBV5-1 and TRBJ2-5, with 9 nucleotides matching TRBD1. The CDR3 runs 16 residues. Trimming removed 3 bases from V and 4 bases from J; junction bases left unmatched: 10. Germline CDR1 and CDR2: SGHRS and YFSETQ. The CDR3 sequence: CASSWGGTGRGETQYF. The CDR3 DNA reads as TGCGCCAGCAGCTGGGGCGGGACAGGGAGGGGAGAGACCCAGTACTTC.

The J gene is TRBJ2-3, the V gene TRBV6-4; TRBD2 might be the D (6 bases). The CDR3 is 16 residues long. CDR1 is MRHNA and CDR2 is SNTAGT in the germline V gene. V lost 4 bases, J lost 0 bases, and 14 bases lay in between. CDR3 nucleotide sequence: TGTGCCAGCAGTGCCCAACCAAGCGGGAGCACAGATACGCAGTATTTT. Protein product: CASSAQPSGSTDTQYF.

The gene calls are TRBV19 and TRBJ1-4; D not certain. V lost 3 bases to trimming and J lost 0 bases, with 11 bases between them. The germline CDR1 and CDR2 sequences are LNHDA and SQIVND (reference sequence). This CDR3 has 16 residues. CDR3 sequence reads: CASSIRGTATNEKLFF. Here the CDR3 DNA reads TGTGCCAGTAGTATTCGGGGTACCGCAACTAATGAAAAACTGTTTTTT.

This chain connects TRBV19 to TRBJ2-6; the match to TRBD2 covers 11 bases. Germline assignment: CDR1 LNHDA and CDR2 SQIVND (reference sequence). CDR3 size: 17 residues. With V trimmed by 4 bases and J by 4 bases, 6 bases remained unmatched. CDR3: CASSRLAGSRGANVLTF. In DNA, the CDR3 is TGTGCCAGTAGTAGACTAGCGGGAAGCCGCGGGGCCAACGTCCTGACTTTC.

The rearrangement uses TRBV5-4 and TRBJ2-3; D call uncertain. Trimming stripped 4 bases from V and 0 bases from J, with 15 bases between. The CDR3 contains 16 residues. CDR1 is SGHNT, CDR2 YYREEE, per germline (reference sequence). The CDR3 region is CASSPPNSRSTDTQYF. CDR3 DNA: TGTGCCAGCAGCCCCCCAAACAGCCGAAGCACAGATACGCAGTATTTT.

This chain uses TRBV5-1 with TRBJ2-3, with 7 positions matching TRBD2. The CDR3 has 15 amino acids. The V gene end was trimmed by 2 bases and the J gene end by 2 bases; junction bases not matched to a gene: 5. Per the germline V gene, CDR1 is SGHRS and CDR2 is YFSETQ. This CDR3 reads CASSLLAGDTDTQYF. CDR3 sequence (DNA): TGCGCCAGCAGCTTATTAGCGGGCGACACAGATACGCAGTATTTT.